This T cell receptor beta chain was found in a study of T cell responses to AZD1222 COVID-19 vaccine. Study-wide findings and caveats: Only after the peak T cell response were repertoires sampled.

The length of the CDR3 is 12 residues. The V and J ends lost 5 bases and 6 bases respectively, with 8 bases between them. In regard to this clone: The antigen is unknown.

Only in-frame clones appear in the TCRdb table, and some are missing; sequencing was by immunoSEQ multiplex PCR. The table lists over 75,000 clones, 90% of them singletons. The sample here was peripheral blood, taken on day 0 of AZD1222 vaccination. The TCR originated in an adult in good health. The chain carries TRBV12-3 or TRBV12-4 and TRBJ1-5; tentative D call: TRBD1 (5 bases). CDR3 in DNA: TGTGCCAGCAGTAAGGGGTCTCAGCCCCAGCATTTT. Its translation is CASSKGSQPQHF.